The T cell receptor (beta chain) under discussion was sequenced for a study of post-analysis software for immune sequencing data. Overall study results and limits: Samples from one preparation batch, clustered by F measure, grouped strongly together. Controls showed significantly higher normalized Chao1 diversity than did multiple sclerosis patients.

This clonotype has just a few counts. Its antigen remains unknown. Unique-molecular-identifier-tagged TCR beta cDNA libraries were used. The source material, about 0.9 to 11 million T cells, gave rise to about 500,000 cDNA molecules. TCRdb reprocessed the PCR reads with MiXCR, giving one entry per CDR3 protein. Counted here are hundreds of thousands of distinct CDR3 sequences, over 30% occurring once; the ten biggest clones make up 7.6%. The sequencing sample was made of blood. This clonotype originated in a girl aged 2 to 9 with multiple sclerosis.

CDR3 residues: CASSVGGAGEQFF. CDR3 DNA: TGTGCCAGCAGCGTCGGGGGGGCAGGTGAGCAGTTCTTC. The chain couples TRBV5-6 to TRBJ2-1, with 8 bases aligning to TRBD2. Germline CDR1 SGHDT, CDR2 YYEEEE. J was trimmed by 9 bases and V by 4 bases; bases with no gene match: 6. The CDR3 sequence is 13 residues long.